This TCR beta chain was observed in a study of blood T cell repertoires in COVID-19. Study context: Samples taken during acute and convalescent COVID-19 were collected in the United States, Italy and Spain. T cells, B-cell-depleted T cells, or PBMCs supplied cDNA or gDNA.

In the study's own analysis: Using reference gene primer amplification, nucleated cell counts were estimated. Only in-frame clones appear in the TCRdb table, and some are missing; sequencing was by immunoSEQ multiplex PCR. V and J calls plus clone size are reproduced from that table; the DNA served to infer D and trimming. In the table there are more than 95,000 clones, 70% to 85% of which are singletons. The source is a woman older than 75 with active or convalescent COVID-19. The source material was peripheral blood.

The CDR3 DNA reads TGTGCCTGGAGTAGGGACAGGGGGCGATCTGGTTCACCCCTCCACTTT. It is translated as CAWSRDRGRSGSPLHF. This sequence joins TRBV30 and TRBJ1-6; 12 positions agree with TRBD1. The CDR3 sequence is 16 residues long. The germline CDR1 and CDR2 sequences are GTSNPN and SVGIG (reference sequence). After removal of 2 bases from V and 9 bases from J, the junction contained 8 bases not matched to a gene.